This T cell receptor (beta chain) was sequenced in a study of persistence of HIV-infected CD4 T cells. Of note for this clone: Its antigen is unknown.

V lost 1 base and J 4 bases, leaving 13 bases between the germline ends. The V gene's germline CDR1 is SGHDN and CDR2 FVKESK. The CDR3 is made up of 15 amino acids. Cells were stimulated with overlapping HIV-1 Gag 15-mer peptides. CD40L-negative CD69-negative CD45RO-high memory CD4+ T cells were sorted as populations depleted of antigen-responding cells. Adults with HIV-1 started suppressive ART while chronically infected. This was the immunoSEQ version 4 assay in survey mode. TCRdb's table, derived via immunoSEQ multiplex PCR, lists solely in-frame clones and lacks some. The sample carries over 40,000 clones, 78% recorded once.

The sample consisted of CD4+ T cells sorted from PBMCs after roughly 17-hour stimulation, taken from a patient who received antiretroviral therapy. This sequence originates from an adult man with HIV who was CMV-seropositive. The chain carries TRBV14 and TRBJ1-2; a possible D gene is TRBD1 (6 bases). The DNA for the CDR3 is TGTGCCAGCAGCCAAGTTGGGGCAGGGGCCTATGGCTACACCTTC. Translating it yields CASSQVGAGAYGYTF. Full variable domain (outside the CDR3, taken from reference TRBV14 and TRBJ1-2): EAGVTQFPSHSVIEKGQTVTLRCDPISGHDNLYWYRRVMGKEIKFLLHFVKESKQDESGMPNNRFLAERTGGTYSTLKVQPAELEDSGVYFCASSQVGAGAYGYTFGSGTRLTVV.